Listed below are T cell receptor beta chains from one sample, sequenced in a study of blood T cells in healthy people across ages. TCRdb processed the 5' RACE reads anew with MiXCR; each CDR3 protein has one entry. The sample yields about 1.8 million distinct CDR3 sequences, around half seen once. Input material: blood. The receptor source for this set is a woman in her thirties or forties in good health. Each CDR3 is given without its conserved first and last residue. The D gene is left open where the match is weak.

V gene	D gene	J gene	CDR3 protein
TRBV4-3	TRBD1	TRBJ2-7	ASSLQDRLEQY
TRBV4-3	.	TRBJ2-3	ASSQDSSFRGPIDTQY
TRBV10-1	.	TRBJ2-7	ASTPRLDYSYEQY
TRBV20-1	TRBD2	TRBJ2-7	SARDRRWGGYEQY
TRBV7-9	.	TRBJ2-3	ASRPLEDTQY
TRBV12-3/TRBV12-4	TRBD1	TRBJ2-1	ASQGFEQF
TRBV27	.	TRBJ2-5	ASSLHAEDYNSVETQY
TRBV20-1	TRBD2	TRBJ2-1	SAPPLTSGNEQF
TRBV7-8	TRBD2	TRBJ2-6	ASSFSGFSSGANVLT
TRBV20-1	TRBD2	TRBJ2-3	SAGAGVTDTQY
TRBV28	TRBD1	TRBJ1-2	ASSSGTVHGYT
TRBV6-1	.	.	ASSHDRRPTQY
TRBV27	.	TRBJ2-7	ASRRQDYEQY
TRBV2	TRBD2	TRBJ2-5	ASSGASGVTRETQY
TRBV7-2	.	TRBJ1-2	ASSLDFGGLYGYT
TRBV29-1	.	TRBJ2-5	SVAPSSNEQY
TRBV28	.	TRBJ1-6	ATNSGSSPLH
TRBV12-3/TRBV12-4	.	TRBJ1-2	ASSLPSGELPYGYT
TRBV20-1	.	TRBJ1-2	SAVQGRDYGYT
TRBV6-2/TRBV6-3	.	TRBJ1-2	ASLSSGHGNYGYT
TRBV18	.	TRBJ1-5	ASSPGGGLNQPQH
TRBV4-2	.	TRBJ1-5	ASSQDHWQGRQPQH
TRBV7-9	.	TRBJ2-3	ASTKDTREALTDTQY
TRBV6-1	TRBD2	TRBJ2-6	ASSVLAGVEFGANVLT
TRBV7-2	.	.	ASSFDVGYNEQY
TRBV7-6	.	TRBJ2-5	ASSVVWGQETQY
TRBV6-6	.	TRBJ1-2	ASMIIPGHLLYT
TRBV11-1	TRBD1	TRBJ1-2	ASSQDRGVIGYT
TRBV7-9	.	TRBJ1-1	ASSLGTETEAF
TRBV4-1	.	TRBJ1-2	ASSQAESGYYGYT
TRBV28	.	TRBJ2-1	ASSPVGIGRGNEQF
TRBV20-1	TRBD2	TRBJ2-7	SARIERGSSYEQY
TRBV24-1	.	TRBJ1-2	ATSDLGTNYGYT
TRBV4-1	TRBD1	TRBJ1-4	ASGQGGTEYEKLF
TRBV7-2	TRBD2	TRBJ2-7	ASSPGRVAGAYEQY
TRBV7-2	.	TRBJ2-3	ASSPNWDTQY
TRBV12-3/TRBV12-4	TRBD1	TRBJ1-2	ASSFTGGRDGYT